This T cell receptor beta chain was documented in a study of shared clonotypes between healthy human individuals. General observations from the study: Naive CD4 clonotypes overlapped across a handful of donors at approximately 5.5%.

The CDR3 is 14 residues long. Germline CDR1 reads MNHEY; CDR2 reads SVGAGI. The germline V and J ends were trimmed by 6 bases and 0 bases, with 12 bases remaining between them. In the case of this clone: Its target is not known.

Assay execution took place at the deep level. Generated by immunoSEQ multiplex PCR, the TCRdb table keeps only in-frame clones and is missing some. The sample holds 150,000 to 200,000 clones, approximately 95% seen once. V is TRBV6-5 and J is TRBJ2-7, with D tentatively TRBD2 (5 bases). The sequencing input was naive CD4+ T cells sorted from blood. The sample's subset: CD45RA+ positively selected. This TCR came from a woman in her 30s in good health. The CDR3 loop reads CASRRAGNSYEQYF. The CDR3 DNA reads as TGTGCCAGCAGGCGGGCAGGAAACTCCTACGAGCAGTACTTC.